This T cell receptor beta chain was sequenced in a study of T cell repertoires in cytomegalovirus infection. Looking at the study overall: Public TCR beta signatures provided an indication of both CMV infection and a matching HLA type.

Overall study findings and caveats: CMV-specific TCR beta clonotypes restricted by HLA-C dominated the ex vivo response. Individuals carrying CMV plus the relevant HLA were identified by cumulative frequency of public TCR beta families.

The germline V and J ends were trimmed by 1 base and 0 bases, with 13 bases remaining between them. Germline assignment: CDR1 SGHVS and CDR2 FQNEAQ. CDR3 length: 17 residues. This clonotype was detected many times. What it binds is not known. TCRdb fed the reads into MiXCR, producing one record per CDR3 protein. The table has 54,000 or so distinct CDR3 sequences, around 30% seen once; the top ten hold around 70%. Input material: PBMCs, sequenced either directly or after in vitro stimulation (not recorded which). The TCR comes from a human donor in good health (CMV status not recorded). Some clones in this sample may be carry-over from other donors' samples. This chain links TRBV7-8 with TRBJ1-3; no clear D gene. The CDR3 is CASSLVSLGLSGNTIYF. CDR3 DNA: TGTGCCAGCAGCTTAGTGTCTTTGGGTCTCTCTGGAAACACCATATATTTT.